What follows are 9 T cell receptor beta chains derived from one specimen sequenced in a study of T cell responses to AZD1222 COVID-19 vaccine. The data were produced by immunoSEQ multiplex PCR, yet TCRdb's version contains in-frame clones alone and is incomplete. The sample consists of approximately 110,000 clones, 70% to 85% of them appearing once. Material: peripheral blood, obtained on day 0 of AZD1222 vaccination. All receptors come from an adult in good health.

The chain links TRBV11-2 to TRBJ2-7; no definite D call. Trimming removed 2 bases from V and 6 bases from J, with 11 bases in between. The CDR3 length is 13 residues. Germline V lookup: CDR1 SGHAT, CDR2 FQNNGV. The CDR3: CASSLTPGFEQYF. CDR3 bases: TGTGCCAGCAGCTTAACCCCAGGTTTCGAGCAGTACTTC.

The table lists this clone with a few counts. The rearrangement links TRBV7-2 to TRBJ1-5; D uncertain. The V end lost 1 base, the J end lost 9 bases, and 4 bases lay between the germline ends. Germline assignment: CDR1 SGHTA and CDR2 FQGNSA. The CDR3 is made up of 11 amino acids. CDR3 sequence reads: CASSLGGPQHF. The CDR3 DNA reads as TGTGCCAGCAGCTTAGGGGGGCCCCAGCATTTT.

The V and J genes are TRBV5-8 and TRBJ2-7; 7 bases agree with TRBD1. The CDR3 has 15 residues. Losses at the gene ends were 0 bases for V and 3 bases for J; bases not matched to a gene: 6. Germline V lookup: CDR1 SGHTS, CDR2 YDEGEE. This chain's CDR3 is CASSLDFWTGYEQYF. The CDR3 nucleotides are TGTGCCAGCAGCTTGGATTTTTGGACAGGCTACGAGCAGTACTTC.

The CDR3: CASSRGQVDTGELFF. In DNA form, the CDR3 reads TGTGCCAGCAGCCGCGGACAGGTGGACACCGGGGAGCTGTTTTTT. V usage is TRBV7-9 and J usage is TRBJ2-2; 7 positions agree with TRBD1. Germline V CDR1 and CDR2: SEHNR, FQNEAQ (reference sequence). The CDR3 is 15 residues long. V shed 5 bases, J shed 3 bases, and the junction held 6 bases outside the gene matches. Full variable domain (missing parts from reference TRBV7-9 and TRBJ2-2): DTGVSQNPRHKITKRGQNVTFRCDPISEHNRLYWYRQTLGQGPEFLTYFQNEAQLEKSRLLSDRFSAERPKGSFSTLEIQRTEQGDSAMYLCASSRGQVDTGELFFGEGSRLTVL.

The chain employs TRBV6-5 and TRBJ1-2; D perhaps matches TRBD1 (5 bases). There are 15 residues in the CDR3. Per the germline V gene, CDR1 is MNHEY and CDR2 is SVGAGI. V dropped 2 bases and J dropped 2 bases, with 12 bases sitting between them. CDR3 sequence: CASSYMGVGNYGYTF. For the CDR3, the DNA is TGTGCCAGCAGTTACATGGGGGTTGGGAACTATGGCTACACCTTC.

The rearrangement uses TRBV7-2 and TRBJ2-7; 9 bases line up with TRBD1. The V gene's germline CDR1 is SGHTA and CDR2 FQGNSA. Trimming removed 4 bases from V and 5 bases from J; junction bases left unmatched: 9. The CDR3 is made up of 15 amino acids. CDR3 DNA sequence: TGTGCCAGCAGCTCCGGGACAGGGCGGTTCGACGAGCAGTACTTC. It specifies CASSSGTGRFDEQYF.

The chain has TRBV4-1 and TRBJ1-2, with 7 bases lining up with TRBD1. CDR1 is MGHRA and CDR2 is YSYEKL in the germline V gene. CDR3 size: 15 residues. The J segment lost 6 bases and the V segment lost 4 bases, leaving 11 bases of the junction unmatched. CDR3 nucleotide sequence: TGCGCCAGCAGCCCCTGGGACAGTCCCCGGGATGGCTACACCTTC. This translates into CASSPWDSPRDGYTF.

V and J are TRBV19 and TRBJ2-2; D is possibly TRBD1 (6 bases). Looked up from germline, CDR1 is LNHDA and CDR2 is SQIVND (reference sequence). Trimming shortened V by 6 bases and J by 5 bases, and 7 bases separated the two germline ends. The CDR3 loop spans 12 amino acids. CDR3 in amino acids: CASRQGTGELFF. CDR3 DNA sequence: TGTGCCAGTAGACAGGGTACCGGGGAGCTGTTTTTT.

CDR3 in amino acids: CATLLGPYYGYTF. In DNA, the CDR3 is TGTGCCACCCTACTTGGACCGTACTATGGCTACACCTTC. The chain has TRBV28 and TRBJ1-2; D gene uncertain. Germline assignment: CDR1 MDHEN and CDR2 SYDVKM. There are 13 residues in the CDR3. V shed 10 bases and J shed 3 bases, with 15 bases lying between them.